Presented here are 10 T cell receptor beta chains from one specimen sequenced in a study of blood T cell repertoires in COVID-19. Data came from immunoSEQ multiplex PCR; TCRdb stores just in-frame clones and leaves some out. The sample records roughly 180,000 clones, more than 65% being singletons. Sequenced input: peripheral blood. All receptors derive from a woman older than 75 with active or convalescent COVID-19.

The chain links TRBV6-6 to TRBJ1-2; D is undetermined. The germline CDR1 and CDR2 sequences are MNHNY and SVGAGI (reference sequence). V was shortened by 7 bases and J by 8 bases, with 14 bases between the two germline ends. The CDR3 is 12 residues long. The CDR3 spells CASTEGVRGYTF. In DNA form, the CDR3 reads TGTGCCAGCACAGAGGGCGTTCGGGGCTACACCTTC.

The chain links TRBV7-9 to TRBJ2-5; 7 bases match TRBD2. The trim removed 3 bases at V and 2 bases at J, leaving 6 bases unmatched. The CDR3 spans 15 residues. CDR1 is SEHNR and CDR2 is FQNEAQ in the germline V gene (reference sequence). CDR3: CASSLREGPQETQYF. The CDR3 bases are TGTGCCAGCAGCTTGAGGGAGGGGCCGCAAGAGACCCAGTACTTC. Based on the CDR3 plus reference TRBV7-9 and TRBJ2-5, the full variable domain is DTGVSQNPRHKITKRGQNVTFRCDPISEHNRLYWYRQTLGQGPEFLTYFQNEAQLEKSRLLSDRFSAERPKGSFSTLEIQRTEQGDSAMYLCASSLREGPQETQYFGPGTRLLVL.

Written as DNA, the CDR3 is TGTGCCAGCAGTTACTCGCGGGGATCCGGAAACACCATATATTTT. Its translation is CASSYSRGSGNTIYF. The J gene is TRBJ1-3, the V gene TRBV6-6; D is unresolved. CDR3 length: 15 amino acids. CDR1 and CDR2 (germline): MNHNY, SVGAGI (reference sequence). V gave up 0 bases and J gave up 4 bases, with 10 bases separating them.

The V and J genes are TRBV6-5 and TRBJ2-1, with 7 bases aligning to TRBD1. Germline V gene sequence: CDR1 MNHEY, CDR2 SVGAGI. CDR3 length: 14 residues. The V and J ends lost 5 bases and 7 bases, in that order; junction bases with no gene match: 8. The CDR3 sequence is CASSPRTGSNEQFF. For the CDR3, the DNA is TGTGCCAGCAGTCCCCGGACAGGAAGTAATGAGCAGTTCTTC.

CDR3 protein: CASSMTGNTIYF. CDR3 DNA: TGTGCCAGTAGTATGACAGGAAACACCATATATTTT. The chain carries TRBV19 and TRBJ1-3; D gene ambiguous. Trimming removed 3 bases from V and 4 bases from J, with 4 bases in between. Germline CDR1 is LNHDA and CDR2 is SQIVND (reference sequence). CDR3 length: 12 residues.

The chain recombines TRBV18 with TRBJ2-1; 9 bases match TRBD2. The V gene's germline CDR1 is KGHSH and CDR2 LQKENI. This CDR3 has 16 amino acids. The V and J ends lost 0 bases and 8 bases, in that order; junction bases with no gene match: 8. CDR3 sequence reads: CASSPPGTSYFHEQFF. In DNA form, the CDR3 reads TGTGCCAGCTCACCACCGGGGACTAGCTATTTCCATGAGCAGTTCTTC.

V gene TRBV20-1 combines with J gene TRBJ1-4; no definite D call. Germline CDR1 DFQATT, CDR2 SNEGSKA (reference sequence). V lost 3 bases and J 3 bases, leaving 5 bases between the germline ends. The CDR3 runs 12 residues. The CDR3 loop is CSASSPNEKLFF. CDR3 DNA: TGCAGTGCTAGTTCTCCTAATGAAAAACTGTTTTTT.

This sequence joins TRBV2 and TRBJ2-5; tentative D call: TRBD2 (7 bases). This CDR3 region has 15 residues. V was cut by 0 bases and J by 4 bases, with 12 bases left in between. The V gene's germline CDR1 is SNHLY and CDR2 FYNNEI. CDR3 in DNA: TGTGCCAGCAGTGAAGCGGGGGGGCGGGCAGAGACCCAGTACTTC. It specifies CASSEAGGRAETQYF.

The V and J genes are TRBV11-2 and TRBJ2-7; the D gene is possibly TRBD1 (5 bases). The CDR3 consists of 13 residues. The germline V and J ends were trimmed by 1 base and 4 bases, with 8 bases remaining between them. CDR1 and CDR2 (germline): SGHAT, FQNNGV. Written as DNA, the CDR3 is TGTGCCAGCAGCTTAGCGGACATGTACGAGCAGTACTTC. Protein sequence: CASSLADMYEQYF.

The chain is built from TRBV10-1 and TRBJ2-2, with no clear D. CDR3 size: 13 residues. Looked up from germline, CDR1 is WNHNN and CDR2 is SYGVQD (reference sequence). The V gene lost 2 bases and the J gene lost 7 bases, with 8 bases spanning the gap. The CDR3 here is CASSEDPGGELFF. In DNA, the CDR3 is TGCGCCAGCAGTGAGGACCCGGGCGGGGAGCTGTTTTTT.